A selection of T cell receptor beta chains follows, all from one sample in a study of early T cells in non-severe SARS-CoV-2 infection. TCRdb used MiXCR to reprocess the 5' RACE reads, holding one entry per CDR3 protein. The data show more than 55,000 distinct CDR3 sequences, 3.5% to 6% seen once. Here the sequenced sample was whole blood, taken at baseline. The receptors were gathered from an adult who was a healthcare worker with PCR-confirmed SARS-CoV-2 infection or an uninfected control (not recorded which). The donor label of this sample is uncertain. Each CDR3 is given with its conserved first and last residue. D genes are given only for firm matches. Expanded clones get a size class; other rows say once, few or many, or leave the size out.

-	many	TRBJ2-1	TRBV7-6	TGTGCCAGCAGCTCCCAGTACAATGAGCAGTTCTTC	CASSSQYNEQFF
TRBD2	few	TRBJ2-1	TRBV4-2	TGTGCCAGCAGCCAGTCCGGGACTAGCGGGGCTGGCTACGGGGAGCAGTTCTTC	CASSQSGTSGAGYGEQFF
TRBD2	few	TRBJ2-7	TRBV29-1	TGCAGCGTTCCCGGGAGGCAGGGAAAGTACGAGCAGTACTTC	CSVPGRQGKYEQYF
-	few	TRBJ2-3	TRBV5-4	TGTGCCAGCAGCTTGGTCCAGAATGGGAATACGCAGTATTTT	CASSLVQNGNTQYF
TRBD2	many	TRBJ2-3	TRBV7-3	TGTGCCAGCAGCCCCAATCGGGCAGGGAGGGCAGATACGCAGTATTTT	CASSPNRAGRADTQYF
-	few	TRBJ1-4	TRBV4-1	TGCGCCAGCAGCCAAAACAGGGCAACTAATGAAAAACTGTTTTTT	CASSQNRATNEKLFF
-	many	TRBJ2-5	TRBV12-3/TRBV12-4	TGTGCCAGCAGTTGGGACGCGGGGGCATTGCAGTACTTC	CASSWDAGALQYF
-	few	TRBJ2-2	TRBV7-9	TGTGCCAGCAGCTCTCTTTCGGGTGTCACCGGGGAGCTGTTTTTT	CASSSLSGVTGELFF
TRBD2	-	TRBJ2-2	TRBV4-1	TGCGCCAGCAGCCTTGGGACTAGCTCTAACACCGGGGAGCTGTTTTTT	CASSLGTSSNTGELFF
TRBD1	few	TRBJ1-4	TRBV7-9	TGTGCCAGCAGCTCCGGGACAGGGGCTGAAAAACTGTTTTTT	CASSSGTGAEKLFF
TRBD1	many	TRBJ1-1	TRBV10-2	TGCGCCAGCAGTGGTGGGACAGGGGAGGGTAACACTGAAGCTTTCTTT	CASSGGTGEGNTEAFF
TRBD1	few	TRBJ2-2	TRBV5-4	TGTGCCAGCAGCTCTAATCGACAGGGGGCGAACACCGGGGAGCTGTTTTTT	CASSSNRQGANTGELFF
-	-	TRBJ2-5	TRBV19	TGTGCCAGTAGGATTCGGGAGACCCAGTACTTC	CASRIRETQYF
-	few	TRBJ2-7	TRBV18	TGTGCCAGCGCAACCCAGGGTCTTTCCTACGAGCAGTACTTC	CASATQGLSYEQYF
TRBD1	-	TRBJ2-7	TRBV19	TGTGCCAGCGCCCGACAGGGCGGTATTTACGAGCAGTACTTC	CASARQGGIYEQYF
TRBD2	-	TRBJ2-3	TRBV4-3	TGCGCCAGCAGCCAAGGACTAGCGGGGGGGTCTTCCACAGATACGCAGTATTTT	CASSQGLAGGSSTDTQYF
-	-	TRBJ1-3	TRBV7-2	TGTGCCAGCAGCTTAGTCGGGGTCTCTGGAAACACCATATATTTT	CASSLVGVSGNTIYF
-	few	TRBJ2-4	TRBV7-8	TGTGCCAGCAGCTTCCGAGGGGCGCCGGACATTCAGTACTTC	CASSFRGAPDIQYF
-	-	TRBJ1-5	TRBV12-3/TRBV12-4	TGTGCCAGCAGTTTAGGGGAGCAGCCCCAGCATTTT	CASSLGEQPQHF
-	-	TRBJ1-2	TRBV28	TGTGCCAGCAGCCGAAGGACAGCCTCCTATGGCTACACCTTC	CASSRRTASYGYTF
-	-	TRBJ1-5	TRBV29-1	TGCAGCGTAACAGAAAACAATCAGCCCCAGCATTTT	CSVTENNQPQHF
TRBD2	few	TRBJ2-1	TRBV3-1	TGTGCCAGCAGCCAAGGGGGGGTCCCCGGGACTACAAACAATGAGCAGTTCTTC	CASSQGGVPGTTNNEQFF
-	many	TRBJ1-6	TRBV7-2	TGTGCCAGCAGCTTATACGGGTCTACAAATTCACCCCTCCACTTT	CASSLYGSTNSPLHF
-	-	TRBJ2-7	TRBV4-3	TGCGCCAGCAGCCATGAGGACGGGACTGAGCAGTACTTC	CASSHEDGTEQYF
-	few	TRBJ2-3	TRBV10-3	TGTGTCATCAGTGAGTCGACTAGCACAGATACGCAGTATTTT	CVISESTSTDTQYF
-	few	TRBJ1-2	TRBV6-6	TGTGCCAGCAGTTATCGCACAGGCCTTAACTATGGCTACACCTTC	CASSYRTGLNYGYTF
-	many	TRBJ1-2	TRBV29-1	TGCAGCTCCCCAGGCGGCACGCATGGCTACACCTTC	CSSPGGTHGYTF
-	many	TRBJ1-1	TRBV20-1	TGCAGTGCTAGTGGGGCAGGAGACCTCCCCGAAGCTTTCTTT	CSASGAGDLPEAFF
TRBD2	many	TRBJ2-3	TRBV4-3	TGCGCCAGCAGCCAAGTATCCAGCGGGGACGCAGATACGCAGTATTTT	CASSQVSSGDADTQYF
TRBD1	many	TRBJ2-7	TRBV11-2	TGTGCCAGCAGCATCACCGGGACAGGGACCGCCGAGCAGTACTTC	CASSITGTGTAEQYF
TRBD1	-	TRBJ1-5	TRBV12-3/TRBV12-4	TGTGCCAGCAGCGACGGGACAGGGGGCAATCAGCCCCAGCATTTT	CASSDGTGGNQPQHF
-	-	TRBJ1-1	TRBV7-9	TGTGCCACCCTGGGACGTGAAGCTTTCTTT	CATLGREAFF
-	medium-sized	TRBJ1-2	TRBV11-2	TGTGCCAGCAGCTCAGGGAGGGTGAATGGCTACACCTTC	CASSSGRVNGYTF
-	few	TRBJ2-1	TRBV6-4	TGTGCCAGCAGGAGAGGGTTCGAGCAGTTCTTC	CASRRGFEQFF
-	few	TRBJ1-5	TRBV7-9	TGTGCCAGCAGCTTACAGGGTTTCGGAAATCAGCCCCAGCATTTT	CASSLQGFGNQPQHF
-	-	TRBJ2-7	TRBV3-1	TGTGCCAGCAGCCCCTCTCCGTCTCACGGGCAGTACTTC	CASSPSPSHGQYF
-	many	TRBJ1-5	TRBV7-3	TGTGCCAGCAGCTTTGACCCAGGGCAGCCCCAGCATTTT	CASSFDPGQPQHF
-	many	TRBJ1-1	TRBV12-3/TRBV12-4	TGTGCCAGCAGTTTGAACGGCCAACTCACGAACACTGAAGCTTTCTTT	CASSLNGQLTNTEAFF
TRBD2	-	TRBJ2-5	TRBV2	TGTGCCAGCACCTTAGCGGGGCGGGGAGAGACCCAGTACTTC	CASTLAGRGETQYF
TRBD1	few	TRBJ1-5	TRBV12-3/TRBV12-4	TGTGCCAGCAGTCGCACAGGGGGCTATCAGCCCCAGCATTTT	CASSRTGGYQPQHF
-	-	TRBJ2-3	TRBV5-1	TGCGCCAGCAGCTTGGAGGGGCTTGCAGATACGCAGTATTTT	CASSLEGLADTQYF